This passage covers 19 T cell receptor beta chains from one sample sequenced in a study of cytomegalovirus exposure and HLA in healthy donors. Here immunoSEQ multiplex PCR was the method, and the copy in TCRdb shows in-frame clones only, minus some. The sample gives roughly 48,000 clones, around 94% of which show up once; around 7.8% is in the top ten. The sample taken for sequencing was PBMCs. These receptor sequences come from a woman in her late teens or twenties in good health and CMV-seropositive.

This chain joins TRBV4-3 and TRBJ2-3; D is uncertain. Germline values: CDR1 LGHNA, CDR2 YSLEER. V dropped 0 bases and J dropped 4 bases, with 14 bases sitting between them. The CDR3 is 16 residues long. DNA for the CDR3: TGCGCCAGCAGCCAAGATCTACTTCTGTCTCCAGATACGCAGTATTTT. It translates to CASSQDLLLSPDTQYF.

The rearrangement joins TRBV7-9 to TRBJ1-4; a possible D gene is TRBD1 (5 bases). This CDR3 contains 17 residues. Germline V lookup: CDR1 SEHNR, CDR2 FQNEAQ (reference sequence). Deletions cut 4 bases from V and 5 bases from J, with 20 bases between. The CDR3 sequence: CASSSALGGAGNEKLFF. The CDR3, as DNA: TGTGCCAGCAGCTCAGCCCTCGGGGGTGCGGGAAATGAAAAACTGTTTTTT.

The chain recombines TRBV11-2 with TRBJ2-7; 11 bases align to TRBD2. Germline CDR1 reads SGHAT; CDR2 reads FQNNGV. The CDR3 spans 17 residues. Germline trimming cut 5 bases from V and 3 bases from J; bases unmatched to any gene: 12. The CDR3 nucleotides are TGTGCCAGCAGCCCCTTTAAGCCTAGCGGGAGGATCTACGAGCAGTACTTC. Its protein is CASSPFKPSGRIYEQYF.

The CDR3 protein is CASSRRQGATNQPQHF. The CDR3 DNA reads as TGTGCCAGTAGTAGGAGACAGGGGGCGACCAATCAGCCCCAGCATTTT. The V call is TRBV19, the J call TRBJ1-5, with TRBD1 matching 10 bases. V was clipped by 4 bases and J by 3 bases; unmatched bases: 6. The germline gives CDR1 LNHDA, CDR2 SQIVND (reference sequence). CDR3 size: 16 residues. The variable domain in full, completed from reference TRBV19 and TRBJ1-5, reads DGGITQSPKYLFRKEGQNVTLSCEQNLNHDAMYWYRQDPGQGLRLIYYSQIVNDFQKGDIAEGYSVSREKKESFPLTVTSAQKNPTAFYLCASSRRQGATNQPQHFGDGTRLSIL.

This chain uses TRBV5-1 with TRBJ2-7, with D unresolved. The CDR3 is made up of 13 amino acids. V dropped 1 base and J dropped 2 bases, with 7 bases sitting between them. From germline, CDR1 is SGHRS and CDR2 YFSETQ. The CDR3 spells CASSLSAAYEQYF. The CDR3 DNA sequence: TGCGCCAGCAGCTTGTCGGCGGCCTACGAGCAGTACTTC.

The chain links TRBV9 to TRBJ1-2, with 8 bases that match TRBD1. Trimming took 2 bases from V and 8 from J; bases not matched to a gene: 14. The CDR3 length is 16 residues. Looked up from germline, CDR1 is SGDLS and CDR2 is YYNGEE. In DNA, the CDR3 is TGTGCCAGCAGCGTCCCTCCCCGGGACAGGCTAGAGGGCTACACCTTC. Translated: CASSVPPRDRLEGYTF.

The genes are TRBV6-6 and TRBJ1-2, with 8 bases aligning to TRBD1. CDR1 and CDR2 (germline): MNHNY, SVGAGI (reference sequence). The CDR3 length is 13 residues. J gave up 2 bases and V 4 bases, and 0 bases lay outside the gene matches. In DNA form, the CDR3 reads TGTGCCAGCAGTTGGACAGGGAACTATGGCTACACCTTC. Its protein product is CASSWTGNYGYTF.

The V gene is TRBV7-2, the J gene TRBJ2-1; a possible D gene is TRBD2 (6 bases). Germline V lookup: CDR1 SGHTA, CDR2 FQGNSA. The CDR3 is made up of 13 amino acids. Between the trimmed V and J ends, which lost 5 bases and 8 bases, there was a span of 13 bases. CDR3 protein: CASSRNSGYEQFF. The CDR3 nucleotides are TGTGCCAGCAGCCGTAACAGCGGGTATGAGCAGTTCTTC. Using reference TRBV7-2 and TRBJ2-1 for the parts outside the CDR3, the full variable domain is GAGVSQSPSNKVTEKGKDVELRCDPISGHTALYWYRQSLGQGLEFLIYFQGNSAPDKSGLPSDRFSAERTGGSVSTLTIQRTQQEDSAVYLCASSRNSGYEQFFGPGTRLTVL.

The CDR3 DNA is TGTGCCAGCAGCTTGAAAAGCGGCCTTGCAACTAATGAAAAACTGTTTTTT. This encodes CASSLKSGLATNEKLFF. The chain couples TRBV5-4 to TRBJ1-4, with D unclear. Trimming cost V 1 base and J 0 bases, with 13 bases left between them. The CDR3 is made up of 17 amino acids. CDR1 is SGHNT and CDR2 is YYREEE in the germline V gene (reference sequence).

V usage is TRBV11-3 and J usage is TRBJ2-2; 7 nucleotides line up with TRBD2. J was trimmed by 6 bases and V by 3 bases; bases with no gene match: 7. CDR3 size: 15 residues. Germline-derived CDR1 and CDR2 are SGHNT and YENEEA. CDR3 amino acids: CASSFGGRGAGELFF. CDR3 nucleotide sequence: TGTGCCAGCAGCTTCGGTGGGAGGGGAGCCGGGGAGCTGTTTTTT.

The chain couples TRBV7-9 to TRBJ1-1; no reliable D call. The CDR3 covers 11 residues. Germline loops: CDR1 SEHNR, CDR2 FQNEAQ (reference sequence). The V gene lost 10 bases and the J gene lost 4 bases, with 10 bases spanning the gap. Written as DNA, the CDR3 is TGTGCCACCCCAGGTCCCACTGAAGCTTTCTTT. Translated, it gives CATPGPTEAFF. Full variable domain (remainder filled in from reference TRBV7-9 and TRBJ1-1): DTGVSQNPRHKITKRGQNVTFRCDPISEHNRLYWYRQTLGQGPEFLTYFQNEAQLEKSRLLSDRFSAERPKGSFSTLEIQRTEQGDSAMYLCATPGPTEAFFGQGTRLTVV.

The chain combines TRBV19 with TRBJ2-3, with 10 bases fitting TRBD2. Germline CDR1 is LNHDA and CDR2 is SQIVND (reference sequence). Unmatched junction bases numbered 3, after V lost 3 bases and J lost 3 bases. The CDR3 runs 15 residues. The CDR3 sequence: CASSIGLAVTDTQYF. In DNA form, the CDR3 reads TGTGCCAGTAGTATTGGACTAGCGGTGACAGATACGCAGTATTTT.

CDR3 residues: CAWRTGGNYEQYF. The CDR3 coding sequence is TGTGCCTGGCGGACAGGGGGGAACTACGAGCAGTACTTC. This rearrangement joins TRBV30 to TRBJ2-7; 10 nucleotides agree with TRBD1. V dropped 5 bases and J dropped 3; count of bases not matched to a gene: 4. The CDR3 length is 13 residues. Germline V gene lookup returns CDR1 GTSNPN and CDR2 SVGIG (reference sequence).

This clone was seen once. The rearrangement links TRBV28 to TRBJ1-1, with 8 bases that match TRBD1. Trimming at V came to 4 bases and at J to 3 bases, leaving 22 bases not matched to a gene. Looked up from germline, CDR1 is MDHEN and CDR2 is SYDVKM. CDR3 length: 20 amino acids. CDR3 DNA: TGTGCCAGCAGTTACGCGCCAGGGGGCCGGCGGTGGGTTTTGGACACTGAAGCTTTCTTT. It encodes CASSYAPGGRRWVLDTEAFF. Drawing the rest from reference TRBV28 and TRBJ1-1, the complete variable domain is DVKVTQSSRYLVKRTGEKVFLECVQDMDHENMFWYRQDPGLGLRLIYFSYDVKMKEKGDIPEGYSVSREKKERFSLILESASTNQTSMYLCASSYAPGGRRWVLDTEAFFGQGTRLTVV.

This chain uses TRBV19 with TRBJ1-5; no firm D call. The CDR3 totals 13 residues. Trimming removed 6 bases from V and 5 bases from J, with 11 bases in between. Germline V gene data show CDR1 as LNHDA and CDR2 as SQIVND (reference sequence). The CDR3 DNA sequence: TGTGCCAGTAGCGTTCGGGGTGATCAGCCCCAGCATTTT. Translating gives CASSVRGDQPQHF.

The CDR3 region has the DNA TGTGCCAGTCGATGGGGCAGTAATGAAAAACTGTTTTTT. Translated, it gives CASRWGSNEKLFF. V usage is TRBV13 and J usage is TRBJ1-4, with TRBD1 as a possible D gene (5 bases). The germline gives CDR1 PRHDT, CDR2 FYEKMQ (reference sequence). The CDR3 runs to 13 residues. The ends were cut back, 9 bases at V and 4 bases at J, with 12 bases in the middle.

The CDR3 region is CASSLAAGRNTEAFF. CDR3 bases: TGTGCCAGCAGCTTGGCGGCGGGTCGGAACACTGAAGCTTTCTTT. This chain links TRBV11-3 with TRBJ1-1, with D uncertain. The V and J ends lost 3 bases and 1 base respectively, with 12 bases between them. The CDR3 has 15 residues. Per the germline V gene, CDR1 is SGHNT and CDR2 is YENEEA.

J is TRBJ2-1 and V is TRBV4-3, with TRBD2 identical over 8 bases. The trim removed 3 bases at V and 0 bases at J, leaving 4 bases unmatched. This CDR3 comprises 16 residues. Germline V gene sequence: CDR1 LGHNA, CDR2 YSLEER. For the CDR3, the DNA is TGCGCCAGCAGCCACGTAGCGGGAAGCTCCTACAATGAGCAGTTCTTC. Amino acid sequence: CASSHVAGSSYNEQFF.

Remarks on this clone: Its ends do not fully match the called genes, so a read error is possible. This chain uses TRBV7-7 with TRBJ2-3; 10 positions match TRBD1. Germline loops: CDR1 SSHAT, CDR2 FNYEAQ (reference sequence). This CDR3 comprises 15 residues. The CDR3 loop is CASSSDGTGVNTQYF. In DNA, the CDR3 is TGTGCTAGCAGCTCCGATGGGACAGGGGTGAATACGCAGTATTTT.